This T cell receptor (beta chain) was captured by sequencing in a study of tumor and adjacent non-tumor tissue in lung cancer. A modified ARM-PCR protocol with three rounds of nested PCR amplified TCRbeta. TCRdb fed the multiplex PCR reads into MiXCR, producing one record per CDR3 protein. The data contain about 200,000 distinct CDR3 sequences, 71% of them seen just once; the ten biggest clones take up about 23%. CDR3 size: 16 residues. Trimming took 11 bases from V and 2 from J; bases not matched to a gene: 15. In germline, CDR1 is MNHNS, CDR2 SASEGT. No cell sorting was done before RNA was extracted from the tissue.

The source is a man aged 55 to 69 with non-small cell lung cancer. The V call is TRBV6-1, the J call TRBJ1-2; 9 bases map to TRBD1. Input material: lung tumor tissue. The CDR3 sequence: CACTFGTGRLNYGYTF. The CDR3 coding sequence is TGTGCCTGCACGTTCGGGACAGGGCGTTTAAACTATGGCTACACCTTC.